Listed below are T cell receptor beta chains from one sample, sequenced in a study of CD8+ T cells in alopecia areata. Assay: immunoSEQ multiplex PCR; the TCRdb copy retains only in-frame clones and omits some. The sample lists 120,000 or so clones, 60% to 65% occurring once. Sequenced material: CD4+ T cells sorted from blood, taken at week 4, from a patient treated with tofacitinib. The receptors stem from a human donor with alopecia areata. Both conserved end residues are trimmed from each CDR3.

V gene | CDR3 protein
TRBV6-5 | ASSYGQDRTYEQY
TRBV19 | ASSMKGTLNTEAF
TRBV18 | ASSRTSGSQETQY
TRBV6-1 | ASRPGQGPYNEQF
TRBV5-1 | ASSDINTGELF
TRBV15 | ATSREKGQSSYNSPLH
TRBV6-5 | ASSDRPFRRAF
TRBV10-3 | AIRTSGNYEQY
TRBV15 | ATSRDRIYTGANTGELF
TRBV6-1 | ASTAGGSTDTQY
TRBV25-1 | ASKGVNEQY
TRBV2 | ASSDVTSLGNEQF
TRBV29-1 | SVGLTDTQY
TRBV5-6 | ASSPLSGGAHTDTQY
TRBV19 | ASSPQGGSYEQY
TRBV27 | ASTTDQGGDYTGELF
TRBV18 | ASSSFADTEAF
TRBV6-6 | ASSYFQGAHEQY
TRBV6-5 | ASSSSSMRGTDTQY
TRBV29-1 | SVVAAYGYT
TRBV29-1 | SARGRAGTDTQY
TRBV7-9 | ASSFPSGMGTDTQY
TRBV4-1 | ASSYYWTGVTDTQY
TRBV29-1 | SVAEASTGELF
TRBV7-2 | ASSPDLGTEAF
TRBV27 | ASSLLGGIPDTQY
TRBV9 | ASSVSLTDTQY
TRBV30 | AWSVILAGGEQF
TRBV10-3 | ATGGPSVETQY
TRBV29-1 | SAVGGYQETQY
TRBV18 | ASSRTGPRDGYT
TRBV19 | ASRSGGGNQPQH
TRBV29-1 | SVEGLDRGEAF
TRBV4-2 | ASSQPDRYQETQY
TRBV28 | ASSDSSYEQY
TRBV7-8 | ASSLSQWEGGYEQY
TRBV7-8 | ASSYSRTGKGDGYT
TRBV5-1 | ASPSLQRTDGYT
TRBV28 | ASERGYGQPQH
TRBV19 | ASSIGLGEQY
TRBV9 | ASSVGGQGSYEQY
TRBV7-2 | ASSSERTKNEQF
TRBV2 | ASKLVQEGHEQY
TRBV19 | ASTYRGRDQPQH
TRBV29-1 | SVAPTDRYEQY
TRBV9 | ASSVGGRLAETQY
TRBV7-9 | ASSRTGTQETQY
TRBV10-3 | ATGQDKRDIQY
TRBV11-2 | ASSSGAGGPIEQF
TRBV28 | ASSLSGGGNEQY
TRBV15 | ATSGGQGRYGYT
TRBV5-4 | ASSSGGRRSGANVLT
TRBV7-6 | ASSPGGPHGYT
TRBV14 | ASRTGGTGVFNEQF
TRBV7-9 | ASSPVGQGIKETQY